This entry lists 32 T cell receptor beta chains sequenced from one sample in a study of CD8 T cells in ankylosing spondylitis. Via MiXCR, TCRdb re-called the 5' RACE reads, giving one row per CDR3 protein. The sample carries about 240,000 distinct CDR3 sequences, approximately 9% recorded once. Sequencing was done on a sample of blood, either unsorted or a sorted T cell fraction (not recorded which). Receptors originate from a male donor with ankylosing spondylitis or in good health (not recorded which).

The table lists this clonotype with many counts. The chain recombines TRBV3-1 with TRBJ2-2; 7 bases align to TRBD1. The V segment lost 3 bases and the J segment 4 bases; nucleotides outside the gene matches: 5. CDR3 length equals 15 residues. Germline CDR1 is LGHDT and CDR2 is YNNKEL (reference sequence). CDR3 region: CASSHTGESTGELFF. The CDR3 bases are TGTGCCAGCAGCCATACAGGGGAAAGCACCGGGGAGCTGTTTTTT.

This clonotype was seen at least ten times. The chain uses TRBV20-1 and TRBJ2-7; 9 bases agree with TRBD2. In germline, CDR1 is DFQATT, CDR2 SNEGSKA (reference sequence). The CDR3 spans 14 residues. The ends lost 5 bases at V and 3 bases at J; junction bases unmatched: 8. As DNA, the CDR3 is TGCAGTGCTGGGGCTCGCGGGGGGGACTACGAGCAGTACTTC. Protein: CSAGARGGDYEQYF.

This clonotype came up a few times. Here the CDR3 reads CASSLEQLSSYNEQFF. CDR3 coding DNA: TGCGCCAGCAGCTTGGAGCAGTTAAGCTCCTACAATGAGCAGTTCTTC. V and J are TRBV5-1 and TRBJ2-1; D remains unclear. With 0 bases removed from V and 0 bases from J, the gap between germline ends came to 10 bases. Germline V lookup: CDR1 SGHRS, CDR2 YFSETQ. CDR3 size: 16 residues.

This clonotype was seen ten or more times. The J gene is TRBJ2-3, the V gene TRBV6-5; no firm D call. Trimming pared 0 bases from V and 4 bases from J, leaving 8 bases between. CDR1 is MNHEY and CDR2 is SVGAGI in the germline V gene. This CDR3 is built from 14 residues. The CDR3 DNA sequence: TGTGCCAGCAGTTACTCCGAAGAGGCAGATACGCAGTATTTT. Encoded protein: CASSYSEEADTQYF.

This sequence joins TRBV7-9 and TRBJ2-1, with unresolved D. V lost 5 bases and J lost 10, with 9 bases in between. Germline CDR1 is SEHNR and CDR2 is FQNEAQ (reference sequence). The CDR3 runs 11 residues. The DNA for the CDR3 is TGTGCCAGCAGCCCCAGCCTAGAGCAGTTCTTC. Its translation is CASSPSLEQFF.

A word on this clonotype: The junction does not match germline at one end; this may be a read error. This rearrangement joins TRBV6-1 to TRBJ2-5; 8 bases map to TRBD1. This CDR3 is built from 14 residues. The germline V gene encodes CDR1 MNHNS and CDR2 SASEGT. This CDR3 reads CAGSLGQGQETQYF. CDR3 coding DNA: TGTGCCGGCAGCCTTGGACAGGGCCAAGAGACCCAGTACTTC.

This clonotype came up many times. The rearrangement joins TRBV6-6 to TRBJ2-1, with D possibly matching TRBD2 (5 bases). CDR1 MNHNY and CDR2 SVGAGI come from the germline V gene (reference sequence). The V gene lost 8 bases and the J gene lost 5 bases, with 10 bases spanning the gap. The CDR3 runs to 12 residues. This CDR3 is CASAVRDNEQFF. As DNA, the CDR3 is TGTGCCAGCGCAGTGCGGGACAATGAGCAGTTCTTC.

This clonotype has ten or more counts. This chain connects TRBV5-1 to TRBJ2-1; no definite D call. Trimming stripped 2 bases from V and 3 bases from J, with 15 bases between. CDR3 length: 16 residues. The germline gives CDR1 SGHRS, CDR2 YFSETQ. The CDR3, as DNA: TGCGCCAGCAGCTTAGGATATAAGGCGGACTACAATGAGCAGTTCTTC. Its translation: CASSLGYKADYNEQFF. The full variable domain, its missing parts supplied by reference TRBV5-1 and TRBJ2-1, is KAGVTQTPRYLIKTRGQQVTLSCSPISGHRSVSWYQQTPGQGLQFLFEYFSETQRNKGNFPGRFSGRQFSNSRSEMNVSTLELGDSALYLCASSLGYKADYNEQFFGPGTRLTVL.

Turning to this clonotype: A read error is possible here, since a much larger clone lies one base away. CDR3 nucleotides: TGCAGTGCTCAGGGGTGGGGAAGCTCCTGCGAGCAGTACTTC. Protein sequence: CSAQGWGSSCEQYF. J is TRBJ2-7 and V is TRBV20-1, with D perhaps matching TRBD1 (6 bases). The CDR3 contains 14 residues. Germline V gene lookup returns CDR1 DFQATT and CDR2 SNEGSKA (reference sequence).

The chain carries TRBV2 and TRBJ2-2, with 9 bases identical to TRBD1. Looked up from germline, CDR1 is SNHLY and CDR2 is FYNNEI. The CDR3 sequence is 14 residues long. With 4 bases clipped from V and 5 bases from J, the junction kept 2 bases outside the gene matches. The CDR3 protein is CASSVDRGTGELFF. In DNA form, the CDR3 reads TGTGCCAGCAGTGTGGACAGGGGAACCGGGGAGCTGTTTTTT.

There are many counts of this clonotype. The V gene is TRBV29-1, the J gene TRBJ1-2; D call uncertain. There are 13 residues in the CDR3. Deletions cut 4 bases from V and 0 bases from J, with 9 bases between. Germline V gene data show CDR1 as SQVTM and CDR2 as ANQGSEA. CDR3 in DNA: TGCAGCGTTGTGGAGTTAGCTAACTATGGCTACACCTTC. It is translated as CSVVELANYGYTF. The whole variable domain, remainder taken from reference TRBV29-1 and TRBJ1-2, is SAVISQKPSRDICQRGTSLTIQCQVDSQVTMMFWYRQQPGQSLTLIATANQGSEATYESGFVIDKFPISRPNLTFSTLTVSNMSPEDSSIYLCSVVELANYGYTFGSGTRLTVV.

This clonotype has at least ten counts. The chain joins TRBV6-2 or TRBV6-3 to TRBJ2-3; no firm D call. Trimming took 6 bases from V and 0 from J, leaving 7 bases between them. The CDR3 sequence is 13 residues long. Germline values: CDR1 MNHEY, CDR2 SVGEGT. The DNA of the CDR3 is TGTGCCAGCAGGATGGCTAGCACAGATACGCAGTATTTT. Protein product: CASRMASTDTQYF.

This clonotype occurred a few times. The rearrangement uses TRBV29-1 and TRBJ2-1; tentatively, D is TRBD2 (5 bases). The germline V and J ends were trimmed by 4 bases and 13 bases, with 11 bases remaining between them. CDR1 is SQVTM and CDR2 is ANQGSEA in the germline V gene. The CDR3 spans 10 residues. CDR3 sequence reads: CSVGDGNQFF. The CDR3 nucleotides are TGCAGCGTTGGAGACGGGAACCAGTTCTTC.

At least ten counts were recorded for this clonotype. V is TRBV9 and J is TRBJ2-1; D remains ambiguous. CDR3 size: 12 residues. Germline V gives CDR1 SGDLS, CDR2 YYNGEE. Trimming pared 0 bases from V and 10 bases from J, leaving 8 bases between. CDR3 sequence (DNA): TGTGCCAGCAGCGTAGTTGGAGTCGAGCAGTTCTTC. This gives the protein CASSVVGVEQFF.

This clonotype was counted many times. The chain employs TRBV18 and TRBJ2-1; no clear D gene. CDR3 length: 15 residues. Per the germline V gene, CDR1 is KGHSH and CDR2 is LQKENI. The V gene lost 0 bases and the J gene lost 4 bases, with 10 bases spanning the gap. CDR3 nucleotides: TGTGCCAGCTCACCACCGGTGAGGCAGTACAATGAGCAGTTCTTC. Translation: CASSPPVRQYNEQFF.

This clonotype was recorded at least ten times. The chain joins TRBV20-1 to TRBJ1-1, with 11 nucleotides matching TRBD1. The CDR3 is 13 residues long. Germline V gives CDR1 DFQATT, CDR2 SNEGSKA (reference sequence). V lost 6 bases and J lost 4; bases outside the gene matches: 4. Here the CDR3 DNA reads TGCAGTGCCAGGACAGGGGGCGGCACTGAAGCTTTCTTT. Translation: CSARTGGGTEAFF.

At least ten counts were recorded for this clonotype. The chain couples TRBV7-3 to TRBJ1-2; TRBD1 agrees at 10 bases. Germline trimming cut 5 bases from V and 2 bases from J; bases unmatched to any gene: 2. Germline V gene lookup returns CDR1 SGHTA and CDR2 FQGTGA. CDR3 length: 14 residues. CDR3 DNA sequence: TGTGCCAGCAGCCCGGGACAGGGGAACTATGGCTACACCTTC. It translates to CASSPGQGNYGYTF. Full variable domain (rest looked up from reference TRBV7-3 and TRBJ1-2): GAGVSQTPSNKVTEKGKYVELRCDPISGHTALYWYRQSLGQGPEFLIYFQGTGAADDSGLPNDRFFAVRPEGSVSTLKIQRTERGDSAVYLCASSPGQGNYGYTFGSGTRLTVV.

This clonotype was counted ten times or more. This sequence joins TRBV5-1 and TRBJ1-1; 8 positions match TRBD1. With 4 bases clipped from V and 5 bases from J, the junction kept 10 bases outside the gene matches. This CDR3 is built from 15 residues. Germline CDR1 is SGHRS and CDR2 is YFSETQ. CDR3 amino acids: CASSDPQGAGTEAFF. In DNA, the CDR3 is TGCGCCAGCAGCGATCCCCAGGGGGCTGGGACTGAAGCTTTCTTT.

This clonotype showed up many times. The J gene is TRBJ2-7, the V gene TRBV5-1, with TRBD2 as a possible D gene (6 bases). Germline loops: CDR1 SGHRS, CDR2 YFSETQ. The CDR3 is 13 residues long. V was cut by 5 bases and J by 3 bases, with 12 bases left in between. The CDR3 bases are TGCGCCAGCAGACCGGGACTCGACTACGAGCAGTACTTC. Translating gives CASRPGLDYEQYF. Looking up the rest from reference TRBV5-1 and TRBJ2-7 gives the full variable domain: KAGVTQTPRYLIKTRGQQVTLSCSPISGHRSVSWYQQTPGQGLQFLFEYFSETQRNKGNFPGRFSGRQFSNSRSEMNVSTLELGDSALYLCASRPGLDYEQYFGPGTRLTVT.

This clonotype was seen more than once but under ten times. The rearrangement uses TRBV20-1 and TRBJ2-2; no reliable D call. The CDR3 runs to 16 residues. Germline CDR1 is DFQATT and CDR2 is SNEGSKA (reference sequence). Trimming took 0 bases from V and 0 from J, leaving 11 bases between them. CDR3 region: CSARDVRQANTGELFF. DNA for the CDR3: TGCAGTGCTAGAGATGTCCGGCAGGCGAACACCGGGGAGCTGTTTTTT.

This clonotype was detected ten times or more. This chain joins TRBV29-1 and TRBJ1-4, with 10 positions matching TRBD1. From germline, CDR1 is SQVTM and CDR2 ANQGSEA. V shed 7 bases, J shed 7 bases, and the junction held 6 bases outside the gene matches. The length of the CDR3 is 13 residues. CDR3 region: CSAGQGVAEKLFF. DNA of the CDR3: TGCAGCGCTGGACAGGGGGTGGCTGAAAAACTGTTTTTT.

At least ten counts were recorded for this clonotype. Here the CDR3 DNA reads TGTGCCAGCAGTGACCCCGACAGCGGGGAGCTGTTTTTT. This codes for CASSDPDSGELFF. V usage is TRBV6-4 and J usage is TRBJ2-2; tentative D call: TRBD1 (5 bases). Trimming took 2 bases from V and 7 from J, leaving 8 bases between them. The CDR3 runs to 13 residues. In germline, CDR1 is MRHNA, CDR2 SNTAGT.

This clonotype was observed at least ten times. The chain has TRBV12-3 or TRBV12-4 and TRBJ1-4; no clear D. The CDR3 spans 14 residues. Trimming removed 2 bases from V and 2 bases from J, with 6 bases in between. Here the CDR3 DNA reads TGTGCCAGCAGTTTAAGGCTTACTAATGAAAAACTGTTTTTT. It yields the protein CASSLRLTNEKLFF.

The table lists this clonotype with a few counts. This chain connects TRBV19 to TRBJ2-7, with a possible D match to TRBD1 (5 bases). V was clipped by 5 bases and J by 2 bases, with 13 bases between them. Germline V CDR1 and CDR2: LNHDA, SQIVND (reference sequence). The CDR3 sequence is 14 residues long. The CDR3 reads CASSPGHGPYEQYF. The CDR3 nucleotides read TGTGCCAGTAGTCCTGGACATGGTCCCTACGAGCAGTACTTC.

The sample holds many counts of this clonotype. The CDR3 is CSTYRGREAFF. The CDR3, as DNA: TGCAGCACATACAGGGGGCGGGAAGCTTTCTTT. This chain connects TRBV29-1 to TRBJ1-1; 9 bases match TRBD1. CDR3 length equals 11 residues. J was trimmed by 8 bases and V by 8 bases; bases with no gene match: 6. The germline V gene encodes CDR1 SQVTM and CDR2 ANQGSEA.

This clonotype was detected ten times or more. The rearrangement links TRBV20-1 to TRBJ2-7; 8 positions agree with TRBD2. CDR3 length: 13 residues. The germline gives CDR1 DFQATT, CDR2 SNEGSKA (reference sequence). Germline trimming cut 5 bases from V and 3 bases from J; bases unmatched to any gene: 6. The CDR3 here is CSARAGDHYEQYF. The CDR3 bases are TGCAGTGCTCGAGCGGGAGACCACTACGAGCAGTACTTC.

This clonotype occurred a few times. V is TRBV7-2 and J is TRBJ1-3; no definite D call. The CDR3 loop spans 15 amino acids. V was pared by 4 bases and J by 7 bases, with 17 bases between. CDR1 is SGHTA, CDR2 FQGNSA, per germline. The CDR3 nucleotides are TGTGCCAGCAGCTCCCCCTCCTTCCTAACCAACACCATATATTTT. Its translation is CASSSPSFLTNTIYF.

This clonotype was seen many times. This chain connects TRBV20-1 to TRBJ1-2, with 7 bases aligning to TRBD1. The CDR3 is 16 residues long. The V and J ends lost 3 bases and 8 bases, in that order; junction bases with no gene match: 18. Germline V gives CDR1 DFQATT, CDR2 SNEGSKA (reference sequence). The CDR3 sequence: CSASLLMVGRGDGYTF. CDR3 coding DNA: TGCAGTGCTAGCTTACTTATGGTAGGCAGGGGGGACGGCTACACCTTC.

Only a few counts were recorded for this clonotype. The rearrangement joins TRBV7-2 to TRBJ2-7; D is perhaps TRBD1 or TRBD2 (5 bases each). Germline values: CDR1 SGHTA, CDR2 FQGNSA. The CDR3 covers 14 residues. Trimming pared 8 bases from V and 1 base from J, leaving 15 bases between. Written as DNA, the CDR3 is TGTGCCAGCGCACGGTTGGGACCGTCCTACGAGCAGTACTTC. Translating gives CASARLGPSYEQYF.

The chain joins TRBV7-9 to TRBJ1-2; tentative D call: TRBD1 (6 bases). The CDR3 extends over 16 amino acids. Germline V gene data show CDR1 as SEHNR and CDR2 as FQNEAQ (reference sequence). V gave up 5 bases and J gave up 4 bases, with 20 bases separating them. The CDR3 here is CASSPGQKRRSYGYTF. CDR3 sequence (DNA): TGTGCCAGCAGCCCCGGACAGAAGCGTAGGAGCTATGGCTACACCTTC.

In its sample, this clonotype was seen a few times. The chain joins TRBV20-1 to TRBJ2-3; tentative D call: TRBD2 (6 bases). Per the germline V gene, CDR1 is DFQATT and CDR2 is SNEGSKA (reference sequence). V was cut by 6 bases and J by 3 bases, with 16 bases left in between. This CDR3 has 14 amino acids. CDR3 in DNA: TGCAGTGCCACCGGGACTCTAGCGACAGATACGCAGTATTTT. Translating gives CSATGTLATDTQYF.

The table lists this clonotype with many counts. The rearrangement joins TRBV20-1 to TRBJ2-1; 7 bases match TRBD2. J lost 5 bases, V lost 0 bases, and 4 bases had no gene match. Germline V gene sequence: CDR1 DFQATT, CDR2 SNEGSKA (reference sequence). There are 14 residues in the CDR3. CDR3 DNA: TGCAGTGCTAGAGAACCGGGACTACACAATGAGCAGTTCTTC. Residues: CSAREPGLHNEQFF.